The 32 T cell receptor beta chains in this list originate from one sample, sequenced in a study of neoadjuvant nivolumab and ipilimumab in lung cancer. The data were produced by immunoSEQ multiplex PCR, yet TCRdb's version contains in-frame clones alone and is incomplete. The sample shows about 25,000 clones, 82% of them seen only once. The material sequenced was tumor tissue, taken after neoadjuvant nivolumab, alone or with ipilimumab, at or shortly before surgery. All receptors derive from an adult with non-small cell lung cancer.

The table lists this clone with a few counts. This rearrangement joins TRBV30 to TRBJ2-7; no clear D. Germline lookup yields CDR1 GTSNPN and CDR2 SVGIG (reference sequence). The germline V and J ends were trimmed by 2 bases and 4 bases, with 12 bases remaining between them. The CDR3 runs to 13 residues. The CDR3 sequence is CAWSPNPLYEQYF. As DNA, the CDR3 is TGTGCCTGGAGTCCGAACCCCCTTTACGAGCAGTACTTC.

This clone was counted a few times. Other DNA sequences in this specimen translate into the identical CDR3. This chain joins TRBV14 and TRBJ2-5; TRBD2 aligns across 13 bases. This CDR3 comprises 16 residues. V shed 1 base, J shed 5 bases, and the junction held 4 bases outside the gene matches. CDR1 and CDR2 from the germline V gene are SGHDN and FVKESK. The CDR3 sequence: CASSQGTSGRGETQYF. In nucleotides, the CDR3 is TGTGCCAGCAGCCAAGGGACTAGCGGGAGAGGGGAGACCCAGTACTTC.

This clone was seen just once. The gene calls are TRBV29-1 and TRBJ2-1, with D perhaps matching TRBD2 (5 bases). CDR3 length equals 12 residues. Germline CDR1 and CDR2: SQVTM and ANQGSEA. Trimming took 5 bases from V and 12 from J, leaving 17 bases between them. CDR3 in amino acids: CSVSTGLTGQFF. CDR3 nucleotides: TGCAGCGTTTCAACCGGACTGACTGGGCAGTTCTTC.

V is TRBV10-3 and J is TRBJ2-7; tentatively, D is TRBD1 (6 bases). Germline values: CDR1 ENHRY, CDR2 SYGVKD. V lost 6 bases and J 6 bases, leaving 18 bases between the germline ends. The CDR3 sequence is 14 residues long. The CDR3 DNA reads TGTGCCATCAGGGACAGCACCGCCTCAGTCGAGCAGTACTTC. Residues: CAIRDSTASVEQYF.

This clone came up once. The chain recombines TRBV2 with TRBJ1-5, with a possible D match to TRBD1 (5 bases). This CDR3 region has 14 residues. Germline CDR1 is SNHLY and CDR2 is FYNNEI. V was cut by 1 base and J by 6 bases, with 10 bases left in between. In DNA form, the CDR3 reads TGTGCCAGCAGTGAAGATGCAGGGAGTCAGCCCCAGCATTTT. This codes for CASSEDAGSQPQHF.

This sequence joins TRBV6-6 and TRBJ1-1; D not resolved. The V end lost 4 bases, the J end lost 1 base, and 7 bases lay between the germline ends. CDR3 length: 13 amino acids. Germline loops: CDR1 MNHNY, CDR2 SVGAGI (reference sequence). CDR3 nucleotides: TGTGCCAGCAGTTCCAACAAGAACACTGAAGCTTTCTTT. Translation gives CASSSNKNTEAFF.

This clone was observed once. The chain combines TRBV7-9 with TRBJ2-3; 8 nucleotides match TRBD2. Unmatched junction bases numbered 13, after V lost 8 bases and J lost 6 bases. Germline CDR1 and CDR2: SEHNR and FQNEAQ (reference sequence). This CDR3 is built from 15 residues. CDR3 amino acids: CASSFVGGGRDTQYF. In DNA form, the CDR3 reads TGTGCCAGCTCTTTCGTAGGCGGGGGGCGGGATACGCAGTATTTT.

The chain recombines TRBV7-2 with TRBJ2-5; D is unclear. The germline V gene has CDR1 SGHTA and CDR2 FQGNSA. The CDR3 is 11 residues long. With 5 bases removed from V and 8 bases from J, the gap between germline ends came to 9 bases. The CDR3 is CASSPSNTQYF. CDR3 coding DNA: TGTGCCAGCAGCCCCTCGAATACCCAGTACTTC.

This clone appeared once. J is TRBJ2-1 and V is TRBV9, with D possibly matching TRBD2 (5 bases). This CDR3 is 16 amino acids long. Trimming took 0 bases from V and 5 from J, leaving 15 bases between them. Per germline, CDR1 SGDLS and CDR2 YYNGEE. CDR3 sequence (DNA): TGTGCCAGCAGCGTAGATGGGAGTCTAGCAGACAATGAGCAGTTCTTC. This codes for CASSVDGSLADNEQFF.

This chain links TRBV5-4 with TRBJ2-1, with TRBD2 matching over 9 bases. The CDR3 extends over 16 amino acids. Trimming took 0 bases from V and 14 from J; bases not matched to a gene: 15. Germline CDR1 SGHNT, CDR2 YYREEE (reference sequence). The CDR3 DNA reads TGTGCCAGCAGCTTGGCCGGGACTAGCAGAGGGAACCCGGAGTTCTTC. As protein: CASSLAGTSRGNPEFF.

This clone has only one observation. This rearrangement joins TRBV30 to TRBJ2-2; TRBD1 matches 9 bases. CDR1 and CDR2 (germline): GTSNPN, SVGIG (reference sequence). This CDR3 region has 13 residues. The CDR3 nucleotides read TGTGCTTATACAGGGGGCGCCCCCGGGGAGCTGTTTTTT. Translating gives CAYTGGAPGELFF.

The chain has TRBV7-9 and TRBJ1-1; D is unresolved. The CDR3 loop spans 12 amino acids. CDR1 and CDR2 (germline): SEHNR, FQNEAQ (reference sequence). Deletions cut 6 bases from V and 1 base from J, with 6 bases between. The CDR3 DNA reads TGTGCCAGCAGGAAGACGAACACTGAAGCTTTCTTT. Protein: CASRKTNTEAFF.

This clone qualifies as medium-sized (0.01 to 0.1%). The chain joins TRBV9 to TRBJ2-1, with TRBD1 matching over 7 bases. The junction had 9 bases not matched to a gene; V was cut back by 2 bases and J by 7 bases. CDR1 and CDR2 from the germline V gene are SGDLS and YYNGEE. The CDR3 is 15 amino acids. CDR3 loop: CASSVGPGGRNEQFF. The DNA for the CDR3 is TGTGCCAGCAGCGTGGGACCAGGGGGAAGGAATGAGCAGTTCTTC.

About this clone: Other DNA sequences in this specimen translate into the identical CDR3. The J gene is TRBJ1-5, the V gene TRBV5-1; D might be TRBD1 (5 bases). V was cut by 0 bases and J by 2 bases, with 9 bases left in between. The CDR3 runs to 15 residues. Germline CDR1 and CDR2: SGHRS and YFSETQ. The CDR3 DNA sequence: TGCGCCAGCAGCTTGGATGCGGGGGGCAATCAGCCCCAGCATTTT. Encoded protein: CASSLDAGGNQPQHF.

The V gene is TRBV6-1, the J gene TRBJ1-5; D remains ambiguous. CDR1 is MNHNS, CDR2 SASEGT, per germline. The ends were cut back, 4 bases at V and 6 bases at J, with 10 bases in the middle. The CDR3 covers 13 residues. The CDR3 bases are TGTGCCAGCAGTGTCCTGGTGGCTCAGCCCCAGCATTTT. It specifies CASSVLVAQPQHF.

The CDR3 protein is CSVEVGWETQYF. The CDR3, as DNA: TGCAGCGTTGAAGTAGGGTGGGAGACCCAGTACTTC. The genes are TRBV29-1 and TRBJ2-5; no clear D. V lost 1 base and J 5 bases, leaving 8 bases between the germline ends. The germline gives CDR1 SQVTM, CDR2 ANQGSEA. This CDR3 has 12 residues.

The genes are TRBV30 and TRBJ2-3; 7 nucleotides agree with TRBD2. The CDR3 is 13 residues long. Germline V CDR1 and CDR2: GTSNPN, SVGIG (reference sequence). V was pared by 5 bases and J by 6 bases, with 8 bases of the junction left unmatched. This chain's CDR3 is CAWDRGGRDTQYF. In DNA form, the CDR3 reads TGTGCCTGGGACCGCGGGGGACGGGATACGCAGTATTTT.

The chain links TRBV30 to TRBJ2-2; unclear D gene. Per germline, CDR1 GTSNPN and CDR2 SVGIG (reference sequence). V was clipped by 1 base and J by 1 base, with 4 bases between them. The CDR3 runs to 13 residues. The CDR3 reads CAWSEGNTGELFF. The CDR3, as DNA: TGTGCCTGGAGTGAGGGGAACACCGGGGAGCTGTTTTTT.

Here the CDR3 reads CASSFNPGAMDEQFF. For the CDR3, the DNA is TGTGCCAGCAGCTTTAATCCGGGAGCTATGGATGAGCAGTTCTTC. The gene calls are TRBV7-6 and TRBJ2-1; the D gene is possibly TRBD2 (6 bases). Germline V gene lookup returns CDR1 SGHVS and CDR2 FNYEAQ. The CDR3 is 15 residues long. Trimming stripped 3 bases from V and 8 bases from J, with 17 bases between.

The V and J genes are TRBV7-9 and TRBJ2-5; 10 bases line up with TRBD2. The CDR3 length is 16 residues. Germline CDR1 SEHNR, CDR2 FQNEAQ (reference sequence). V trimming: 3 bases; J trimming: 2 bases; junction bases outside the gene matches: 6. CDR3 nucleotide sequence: TGTGCCAGCAGCTTTCTAGCGGGAGCGGGACAAGAGACCCAGTACTTC. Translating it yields CASSFLAGAGQETQYF.

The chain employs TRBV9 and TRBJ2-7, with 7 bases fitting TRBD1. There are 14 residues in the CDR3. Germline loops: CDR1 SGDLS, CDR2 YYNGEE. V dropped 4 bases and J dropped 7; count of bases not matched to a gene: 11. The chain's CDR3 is CASSTTDRVREQYF. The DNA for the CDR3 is TGTGCCAGCAGCACGACAGACAGGGTAAGGGAGCAGTACTTC.

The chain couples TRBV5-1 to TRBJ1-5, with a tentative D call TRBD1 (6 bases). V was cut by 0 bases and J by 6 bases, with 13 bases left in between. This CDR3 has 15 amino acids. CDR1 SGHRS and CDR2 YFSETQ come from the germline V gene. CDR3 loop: CASSLGTAPAQPQHF. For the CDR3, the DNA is TGCGCCAGCAGCTTGGGGACAGCCCCTGCTCAGCCCCAGCATTTT. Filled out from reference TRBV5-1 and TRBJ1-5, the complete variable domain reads KAGVTQTPRYLIKTRGQQVTLSCSPISGHRSVSWYQQTPGQGLQFLFEYFSETQRNKGNFPGRFSGRQFSNSRSEMNVSTLELGDSALYLCASSLGTAPAQPQHFGDGTRLSIL.

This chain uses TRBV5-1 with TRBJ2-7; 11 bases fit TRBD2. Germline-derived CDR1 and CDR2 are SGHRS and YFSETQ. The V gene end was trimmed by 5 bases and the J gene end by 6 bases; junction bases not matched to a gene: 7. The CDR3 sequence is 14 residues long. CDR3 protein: CASRVPGTSGEQYF. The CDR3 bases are TGCGCCAGCAGAGTCCCCGGGACTAGCGGCGAGCAGTACTTC.

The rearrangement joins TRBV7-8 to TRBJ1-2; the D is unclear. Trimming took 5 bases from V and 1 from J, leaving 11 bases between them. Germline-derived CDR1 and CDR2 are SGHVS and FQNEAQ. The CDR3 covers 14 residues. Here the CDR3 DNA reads TGTGCCAGCAGCCCGGACGGATATAACTATGGCTACACCTTC. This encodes CASSPDGYNYGYTF.

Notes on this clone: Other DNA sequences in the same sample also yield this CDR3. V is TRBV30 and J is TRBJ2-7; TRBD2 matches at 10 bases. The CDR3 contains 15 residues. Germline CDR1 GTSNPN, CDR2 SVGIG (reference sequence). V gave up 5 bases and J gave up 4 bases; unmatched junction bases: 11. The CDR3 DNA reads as TGTGCCTGGTCTCCTCTAGCGGGAGTCTCTTACGAGCAGTACTTC. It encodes CAWSPLAGVSYEQYF.

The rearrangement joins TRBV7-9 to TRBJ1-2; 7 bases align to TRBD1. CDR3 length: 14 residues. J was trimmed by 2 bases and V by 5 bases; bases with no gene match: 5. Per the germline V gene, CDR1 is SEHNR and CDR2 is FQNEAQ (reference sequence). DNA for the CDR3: TGTGCCAGCAGCCATGCAGGGGGAAACTATGGCTACACCTTC. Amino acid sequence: CASSHAGGNYGYTF.

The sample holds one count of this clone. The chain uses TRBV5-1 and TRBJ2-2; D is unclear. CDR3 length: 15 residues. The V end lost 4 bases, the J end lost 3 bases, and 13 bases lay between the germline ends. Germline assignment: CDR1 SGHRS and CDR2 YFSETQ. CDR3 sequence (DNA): TGCGCCAGCAGCATCAGGACCGATTACACCGGGGAGCTGTTTTTT. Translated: CASSIRTDYTGELFF.

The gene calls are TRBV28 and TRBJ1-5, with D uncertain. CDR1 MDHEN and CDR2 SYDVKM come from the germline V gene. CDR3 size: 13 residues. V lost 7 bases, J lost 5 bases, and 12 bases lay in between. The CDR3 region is CASTHRWYQPQHF. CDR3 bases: TGTGCCAGCACCCACCGTTGGTATCAGCCCCAGCATTTT.

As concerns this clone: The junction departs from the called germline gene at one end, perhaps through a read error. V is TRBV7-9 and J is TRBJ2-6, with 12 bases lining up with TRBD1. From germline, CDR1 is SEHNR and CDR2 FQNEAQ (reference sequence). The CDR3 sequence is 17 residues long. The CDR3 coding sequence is TGTGCCAGCAGCGATCCGGGACAGGGGGCTGGAGCCAACGTCCTGACTTTC. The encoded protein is CASSDPGQGAGANVLTF.

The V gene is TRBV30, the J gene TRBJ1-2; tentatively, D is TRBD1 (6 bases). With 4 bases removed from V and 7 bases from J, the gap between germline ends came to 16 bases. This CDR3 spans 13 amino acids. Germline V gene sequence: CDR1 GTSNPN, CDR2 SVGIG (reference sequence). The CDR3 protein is CAWIRGGGGGYTF. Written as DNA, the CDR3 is TGTGCCTGGATCCGGGGAGGGGGGGGTGGCTACACCTTC.

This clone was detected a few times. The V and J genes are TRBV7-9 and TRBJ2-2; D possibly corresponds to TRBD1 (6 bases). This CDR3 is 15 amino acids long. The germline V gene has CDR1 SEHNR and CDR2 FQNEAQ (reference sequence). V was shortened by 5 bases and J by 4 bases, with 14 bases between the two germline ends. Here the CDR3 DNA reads TGTGCCAGCAGCCGACCCCAGGGGAGCACCGGGGAGCTGTTTTTT. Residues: CASSRPQGSTGELFF.

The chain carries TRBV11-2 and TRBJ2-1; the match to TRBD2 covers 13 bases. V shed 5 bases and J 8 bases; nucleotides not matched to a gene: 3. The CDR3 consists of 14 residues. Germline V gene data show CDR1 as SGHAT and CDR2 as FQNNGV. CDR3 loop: CASSLGLAGDEQFF. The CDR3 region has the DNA TGTGCCAGCAGCCTCGGACTAGCGGGAGATGAGCAGTTCTTC.